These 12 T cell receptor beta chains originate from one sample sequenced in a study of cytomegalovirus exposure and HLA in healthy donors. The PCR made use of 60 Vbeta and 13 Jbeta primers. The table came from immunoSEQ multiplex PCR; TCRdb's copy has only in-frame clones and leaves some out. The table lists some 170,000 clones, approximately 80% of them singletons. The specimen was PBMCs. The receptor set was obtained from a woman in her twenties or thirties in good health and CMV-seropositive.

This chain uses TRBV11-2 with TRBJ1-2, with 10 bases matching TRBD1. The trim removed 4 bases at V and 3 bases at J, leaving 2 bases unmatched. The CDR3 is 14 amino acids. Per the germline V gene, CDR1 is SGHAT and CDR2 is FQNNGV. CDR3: CASSSGQGHYGYTF. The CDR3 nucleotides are TGTGCCAGCAGCTCGGGACAGGGGCACTATGGCTACACCTTC.

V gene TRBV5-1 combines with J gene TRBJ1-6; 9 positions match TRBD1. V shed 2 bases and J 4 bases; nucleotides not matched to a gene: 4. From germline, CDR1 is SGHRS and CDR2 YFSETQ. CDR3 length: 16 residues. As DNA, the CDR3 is TGCGCCAGCAGCTTAACAGGGGGCGCTTATAATTCACCCCTCCACTTT. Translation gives CASSLTGGAYNSPLHF.

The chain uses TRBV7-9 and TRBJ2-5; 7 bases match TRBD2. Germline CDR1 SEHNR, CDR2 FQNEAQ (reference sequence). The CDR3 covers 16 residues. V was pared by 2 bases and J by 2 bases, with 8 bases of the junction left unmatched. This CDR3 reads CASSLLLTSVQETQYF. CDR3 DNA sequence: TGTGCCAGCAGCTTACTTCTAACTAGCGTACAAGAGACCCAGTACTTC. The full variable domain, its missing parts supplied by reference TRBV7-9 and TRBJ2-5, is DTGVSQNPRHKITKRGQNVTFRCDPISEHNRLYWYRQTLGQGPEFLTYFQNEAQLEKSRLLSDRFSAERPKGSFSTLEIQRTEQGDSAMYLCASSLLLTSVQETQYFGPGTRLLVL.

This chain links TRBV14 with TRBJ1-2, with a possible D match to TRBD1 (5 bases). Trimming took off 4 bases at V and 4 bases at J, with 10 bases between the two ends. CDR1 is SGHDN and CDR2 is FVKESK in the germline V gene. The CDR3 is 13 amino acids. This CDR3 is CASSPGGGYGYTF. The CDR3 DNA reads TGTGCCAGCAGCCCTGGGGGGGGCTATGGCTACACCTTC.

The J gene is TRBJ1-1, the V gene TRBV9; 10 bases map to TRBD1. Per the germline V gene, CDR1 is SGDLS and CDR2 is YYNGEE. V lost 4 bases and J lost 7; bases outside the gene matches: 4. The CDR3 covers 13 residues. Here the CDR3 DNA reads TGTGCCAGCAGCCCGACAGGGGGCGGTGAAGCTTTCTTT. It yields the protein CASSPTGGGEAFF.

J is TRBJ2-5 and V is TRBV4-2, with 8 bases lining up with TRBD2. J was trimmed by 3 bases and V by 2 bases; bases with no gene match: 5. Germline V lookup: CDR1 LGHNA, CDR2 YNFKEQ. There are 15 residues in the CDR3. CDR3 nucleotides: TGTGCCAGCAGCCAAACTAGCGGCCAGGAAGAGACCCAGTACTTC. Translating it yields CASSQTSGQEETQYF.

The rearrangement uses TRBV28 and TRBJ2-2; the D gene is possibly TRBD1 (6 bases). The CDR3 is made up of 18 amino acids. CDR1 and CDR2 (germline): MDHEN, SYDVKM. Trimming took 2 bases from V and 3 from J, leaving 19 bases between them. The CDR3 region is CASSLPDRTALDTGELFF. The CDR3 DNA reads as TGTGCCAGCAGTTTACCCGACAGGACTGCGTTGGACACCGGGGAGCTGTTTTTT.

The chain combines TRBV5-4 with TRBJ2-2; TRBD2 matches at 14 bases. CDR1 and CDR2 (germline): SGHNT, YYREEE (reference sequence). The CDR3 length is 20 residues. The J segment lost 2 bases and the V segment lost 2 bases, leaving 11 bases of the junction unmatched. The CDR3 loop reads CASSFRLAGGPLGNTGELFF. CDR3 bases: TGTGCCAGCAGCTTCCGACTAGCGGGGGGGCCACTGGGTAACACCGGGGAGCTGTTTTTT.

The CDR3 DNA reads as TGTGCCAGCAGAGTCGGAACAGGGGGCTTGGGTGCCTATAATTCACCCCTCCACTTT. Protein product: CASRVGTGGLGAYNSPLHF. This chain links TRBV28 with TRBJ1-6; 9 bases align to TRBD1. V lost 6 bases to trimming and J lost 2 bases; unmatched junction nucleotides: 14. CDR3 size: 19 residues. From germline, CDR1 is MDHEN and CDR2 SYDVKM.

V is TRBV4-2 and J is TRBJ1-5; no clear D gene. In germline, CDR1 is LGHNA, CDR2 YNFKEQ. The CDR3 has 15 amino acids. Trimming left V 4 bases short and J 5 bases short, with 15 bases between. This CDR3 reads CASSLDLRVDQPQHF. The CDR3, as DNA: TGTGCCAGCAGCCTCGATTTGAGGGTAGATCAGCCCCAGCATTTT.

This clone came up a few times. CDR3 coding DNA: TGTGCCAGTTCCACGGGGTTTTATTCACCCCTCCACTTT. Translating gives CASSTGFYSPLHF. The V gene is TRBV28, the J gene TRBJ1-6; no clear D. CDR1 is MDHEN and CDR2 is SYDVKM in the germline V gene. CDR3 length equals 13 residues. V lost 9 bases and J lost 8, with 14 bases in between. The full variable domain, completed using reference TRBV28 and TRBJ1-6, is DVKVTQSSRYLVKRTGEKVFLECVQDMDHENMFWYRQDPGLGLRLIYFSYDVKMKEKGDIPEGYSVSREKKERFSLILESASTNQTSMYLCASSTGFYSPLHFGNGTRLTVT.

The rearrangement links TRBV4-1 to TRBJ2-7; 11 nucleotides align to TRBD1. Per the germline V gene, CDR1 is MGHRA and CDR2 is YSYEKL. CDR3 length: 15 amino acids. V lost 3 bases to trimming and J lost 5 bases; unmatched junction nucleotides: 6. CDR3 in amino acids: CASSQRTGGFDEQYF. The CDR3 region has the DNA TGCGCCAGCAGCCAGAGGACAGGGGGCTTCGACGAGCAGTACTTC.